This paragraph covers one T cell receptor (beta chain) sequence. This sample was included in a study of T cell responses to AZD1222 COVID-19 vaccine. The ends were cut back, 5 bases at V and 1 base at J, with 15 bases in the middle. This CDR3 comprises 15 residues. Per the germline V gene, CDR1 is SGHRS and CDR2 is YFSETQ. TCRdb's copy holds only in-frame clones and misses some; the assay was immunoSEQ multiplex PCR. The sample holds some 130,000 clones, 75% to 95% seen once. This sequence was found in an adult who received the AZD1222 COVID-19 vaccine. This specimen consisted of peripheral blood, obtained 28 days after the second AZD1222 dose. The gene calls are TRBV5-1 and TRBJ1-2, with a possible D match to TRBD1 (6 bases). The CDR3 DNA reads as TGCGCCAGCAGTTTTTTCCAGGGGATTAACTATGGCTACACCTTC. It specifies CASSFFQGINYGYTF.